This is a list of T cell receptor beta chains from one sample in a study of cytomegalovirus exposure and HLA in healthy donors. TCRdb keeps only in-frame clones here, not all; method: immunoSEQ multiplex PCR. The sample lists some 130,000 clones; approximately 72% were seen once. The sample was PBMCs. These receptors came from a human donor in good health. Each CDR3 is given with its conserved first and last residue. D genes are given only for firm matches. Not every row has a clone size; where given, it reads once, few, many or a size class.

V gene	D gene	J gene	clone size	CDR3 protein	CDR3 DNA
TRBV7-9	TRBD1	TRBJ1-3	few	CASSSIGDRGPGNTIYF	TGTGCCAGCAGCTCAATTGGGGACAGGGGGCCTGGAAACACCATATATTTT
TRBV2	TRBD2	TRBJ2-1	-	CASSELRGLENNEQFF	TGTGCCAGCAGTGAACTGCGGGGGTTGGAAAACAATGAGCAGTTCTTC
TRBV28	TRBD1	TRBJ1-1	few	CASSGAGTGGSDSIAFF	TGTGCCAGCAGTGGAGCCGGGACAGGGGGGTCTGATAGTATAGCTTTCTTT
TRBV9	TRBD2	TRBJ2-1	-	CASSVNQAGDQFF	TGTGCCAGCAGCGTTAACCAAGCGGGGGATCAGTTCTTC
TRBV28	-	TRBJ2-7	-	CASSLSGYEQYF	TGTGCCAGCAGTTTGTCGGGTTACGAGCAGTACTTC
TRBV6-5	TRBD2	TRBJ2-1	-	CASREAGYNEQFF	TGTGCCAGCAGAGAAGCGGGGTACAATGAGCAGTTCTTC
TRBV2	-	TRBJ1-6	-	CASSEEQTDNSPLHF	TGTGCCAGCAGTGAGGAGCAGACGGATAATTCACCCCTCCACTTT
TRBV6-6	-	TRBJ1-4	few	CASSPDRTANEKLFF	TGTGCCAGCAGTCCCGACAGGACGGCTAATGAAAAACTGTTTTTT
TRBV9	TRBD2	TRBJ2-1	-	CASSALAGGNNEQFF	TGTGCCAGCAGCGCCTTAGCGGGAGGCAACAATGAGCAGTTCTTC
TRBV5-4	-	TRBJ1-1	many	CASRNGGVGNTEAFF	TGTGCCAGCAGAAATGGGGGCGTCGGGAACACTGAAGCTTTCTTT
TRBV13	-	TRBJ1-5	-	CASSRVNQPQHF	TGTGCCAGCAGCCGGGTAAATCAGCCCCAGCATTTT
TRBV4-1	-	TRBJ1-4	-	CASSQGQGPNEKLFF	TGCGCCAGCAGCCAAGGGCAGGGTCCTAATGAAAAACTGTTTTTT
TRBV9	TRBD2	TRBJ2-6	-	CASSGGSGVGANVLTF	TGTGCCAGCAGCGGGGGTAGCGGGGTCGGGGCCAACGTCCTGACTTTC
TRBV10-3	-	TRBJ1-4	few	CAISESSPEKLFF	TGTGCCATCAGTGAGTCCTCTCCTGAAAAACTGTTTTTT
TRBV9	-	TRBJ2-1	-	CASSVGRGSNEQFF	TGTGCCAGCAGCGTGGGGAGAGGGTCCAATGAGCAGTTCTTC
TRBV7-3	-	TRBJ2-1	-	CASSSGGTAVQFF	TGTGCCAGCAGCTCCGGCGGGACAGCCGTCCAGTTCTTC
TRBV5-1	TRBD1	TRBJ2-5	-	CASCWDSYQETQYF	TGCGCCAGCTGTTGGGACAGCTACCAAGAGACCCAGTACTTC
TRBV11-2	TRBD2	TRBJ2-1	-	CASSSKRLAGGNEQFF	TGTGCCAGCAGCTCAAAAAGACTAGCGGGGGGGAATGAGCAGTTCTTC
TRBV7-9	TRBD1	TRBJ1-4	-	CASSRGLVEKLFF	TGTGCCAGCAGCAGGGGGCTTGTAGAAAAACTGTTTTTT
TRBV18	TRBD1	TRBJ1-2	-	CASSPAGQGDYGYTF	TGTGCCAGCTCACCCGCCGGACAGGGAGACTATGGCTACACCTTC
TRBV7-2	-	TRBJ1-5	-	CASSLGAGSYQPQHF	TGTGCCAGCAGCCTAGGGGCGGGGTCCTATCAGCCCCAGCATTTT
TRBV11-2	TRBD1	TRBJ1-5	-	CASSPGTAQNQPQHF	TGTGCCAGCAGCCCTGGGACAGCGCAAAATCAGCCCCAGCATTTT
TRBV6-5	-	TRBJ2-7	-	CASSYGPPFAVWQYF	TGTGCCAGCAGTTACGGCCCTCCTTTCGCGGTATGGCAGTACTTC
TRBV21-1	-	TRBJ1-5	-	CVPHSNQPQHF	TGTGTCCCCCATAGCAATCAGCCCCAGCATTTT
TRBV10-3	TRBD1	TRBJ1-1	once	CAISESGQVDTEAFF	TGTGCCATCAGTGAGTCGGGACAGGTTGACACTGAAGCTTTCTTT
TRBV28	TRBD1	TRBJ2-7	-	CASTGQGTYEQYF	TGTGCCAGCACTGGACAGGGGACCTACGAGCAGTACTTC
TRBV15	-	TRBJ2-7	-	CTTSRPDPTGEQYF	TGTACCACCAGCAGACCAGACCCCACCGGGGAGCAGTACTTC
TRBV19	TRBD2	TRBJ2-2	few	CASSKLAGTAGELFF	TGTGCCAGTAGTAAGCTAGCGGGAACGGCCGGGGAGCTGTTTTTT
TRBV7-9	TRBD1	TRBJ2-1	-	CASTFPHGKDRVDEQFF	TGTGCCAGCACCTTTCCCCATGGGAAAGACAGGGTTGATGAGCAGTTCTTC
TRBV7-2	TRBD2	TRBJ2-7	-	CASSLLGFRTSNEQYF	TGTGCCAGCAGCTTACTAGGGTTTCGGACTAGCAACGAGCAGTACTTC
TRBV19	-	TRBJ2-7	-	CASSGPRADYEQYF	TGTGCCAGTAGTGGTCCCAGGGCCGACTACGAGCAGTACTTC
TRBV4-1	-	TRBJ2-7	-	CASSQEEGRYEQYF	TGCGCCAGCAGCCAAGAGGAGGGGAGGTACGAGCAGTACTTC
TRBV7-2	-	TRBJ2-7	-	CASSGGIAGSEQYF	TGTGCCAGCAGCGGAGGAATAGCAGGATCCGAGCAGTACTTC
TRBV25-1	TRBD2	TRBJ2-7	-	CASSESPGGAYEQYF	TGTGCCAGCAGTGAGTCTCCGGGGGGGGCCTACGAGCAGTACTTC
TRBV9	-	TRBJ1-3	once	CASSPSGNSGNTIYF	TGTGCCAGCAGCCCCTCAGGAAACTCTGGAAACACCATATATTTT
TRBV10-3	TRBD2	TRBJ2-7	-	CAIRNTSASYEQYF	TGTGCCATCAGGAACACTAGCGCCTCCTACGAGCAGTACTTC
TRBV30	TRBD1	TRBJ1-2	few	CAWRLGQGESYGYTF	TGTGCCTGGAGACTAGGACAGGGGGAAAGCTATGGCTACACCTTC
TRBV19	TRBD1	TRBJ2-7	-	CASSGLDRGRAYEQYF	TGTGCCAGTAGTGGCCTCGACAGGGGGCGAGCCTACGAGCAGTACTTC
TRBV5-6	TRBD2	TRBJ2-3	-	CASSALGGLTQYF	TGTGCCAGCAGCGCCTTGGGGGGGTTGACGCAGTATTTT
TRBV6-5	-	TRBJ1-2	few	CASSYLIGQLYGYTF	TGTGCCAGCAGTTACTTAATTGGACAGCTCTATGGCTACACCTTC
TRBV21-1	-	TRBJ1-2	-	CASSKGAGAEGYGYTF	TGTGCCAGCAGCAAAGGGGCAGGGGCGGAAGGCTATGGCTACACCTTC
TRBV27	-	TRBJ2-1	-	CASNQGGNEQFF	TGTGCCAGCAATCAAGGGGGCAATGAGCAGTTCTTC
TRBV7-9	-	TRBJ2-1	-	CASSGPGVGEFF	TGTGCCAGCAGCGGACCGGGGGTAGGGGAGTTCTTC
TRBV5-1	TRBD1	TRBJ1-5	-	CASSHGTGVNQPQHF	TGCGCCAGCAGCCACGGGACAGGGGTCAATCAGCCCCAGCATTTT
TRBV28	TRBD1	TRBJ2-7	-	CATQEGTGFYEQYF	TGTGCCACCCAGGAGGGGACAGGGTTCTACGAGCAGTACTTC
TRBV7-2	TRBD2	TRBJ2-5	-	CASLKGTSVFETQYF	TGTGCCAGTCTTAAGGGGACTAGCGTCTTTGAGACCCAGTACTTC
TRBV30	-	TRBJ1-2	few	CAWNTRAGYTF	TGTGCCTGGAACACCAGGGCTGGCTACACCTTC
TRBV7-8	-	TRBJ1-1	once	CASSFQLGTEAFF	TGTGCCAGCAGCTTCCAGCTAGGCACTGAAGCTTTCTTT
TRBV30	-	TRBJ1-2	-	CAWSVLSPGLYGYTF	TGTGCCTGGAGTGTACTCAGTCCAGGACTCTATGGCTACACCTTC
TRBV7-2	TRBD2	TRBJ2-3	-	CASSLGLAGGQSTDTQYF	TGTGCCAGCAGCTTAGGACTAGCGGGGGGGCAGAGCACAGATACGCAGTATTTT
TRBV6-5	TRBD1	TRBJ1-1	-	CASRPGQGPEAFF	TGTGCCAGCAGACCTGGACAGGGCCCTGAAGCTTTCTTT
TRBV9	-	TRBJ1-4	-	CASSVAPGLWEKLFF	TGTGCCAGCAGCGTAGCGCCAGGTCTTTGGGAAAAACTGTTTTTT
TRBV7-9	-	TRBJ2-6	-	CASSSRGRGELPGANVLTF	TGTGCCAGCAGCTCCCGGGGGAGGGGGGAATTGCCTGGGGCCAACGTCCTGACTTTC